This TCR beta chain was recovered during a study of cytomegalovirus exposure and HLA in healthy donors. Profiled with immunoSEQ multiplex PCR; TCRdb holds only in-frame clones, not every one. The repertoire has roughly 79,000 clones, 85% to 95% of them found once; the top ten carry approximately 0.67%. Regarding the study as a whole: Most TCR sequences showed up rarely, but some public TCRs showed up in many donors.

The CDR3 consists of 14 residues. Per the germline V gene, CDR1 is MNHEY and CDR2 is SVGAGI. V was clipped by 2 bases and J by 12 bases; unmatched bases: 10. Worth noting for this clone: Its antigen is undetermined.

The clonotype comes from a young man in good health and CMV-seronegative. Source material: PBMCs. This chain joins TRBV6-5 and TRBJ2-1, with 7 bases fitting TRBD1. The CDR3 loop is CASSYENRAGGQFF. DNA for the CDR3: TGTGCCAGCAGTTACGAGAACAGGGCAGGGGGGCAGTTCTTC.